This entry lists 30 T cell receptor beta chains sequenced from one sample in a study of identical twins. From the 5' RACE reads, TCRdb called clonotypes with MiXCR, one entry per CDR3 protein. The table has some 590,000 distinct CDR3 sequences, more than 9% seen once. The same specimen was also included in a second study, on yellow fever vaccine responses in identical twins.

The source material was PBMCs. The receptors shown here come from a woman younger than 35 in good health.

This clonotype has a handful of counts. The J gene is TRBJ2-7, the V gene TRBV6-1; TRBD2 might be the D (6 bases). The CDR3 has 14 residues. V dropped 6 bases and J dropped 7 bases, with 19 bases sitting between them. CDR1 and CDR2 from the germline V gene are MNHNS and SASEGT. The CDR3 reads CASSPQGGSSEQYF. The CDR3 nucleotides read TGTGCCAGCAGCCCCCAGGGAGGAAGCAGTGAGCAGTACTTC.

This clonotype was counted ten times or more. The J gene is TRBJ2-7, the V gene TRBV5-1; 12 bases are a match to TRBD2. This CDR3 region has 17 residues. Trimming took 1 base from V and 7 from J; bases not matched to a gene: 12. The germline V gene has CDR1 SGHRS and CDR2 YFSETQ. CDR3 nucleotides: TGCGCCAGCAGCTTGTCTTTCGGACTAGCGGGATCGAATGAGCAGTACTTC. Protein: CASSLSFGLAGSNEQYF.

The table lists this clonotype with many counts. V usage is TRBV12-3 or TRBV12-4 and J usage is TRBJ2-1, with D perhaps TRBD2 (7 bases). The V gene lost 5 bases and the J gene lost 0 bases, with 20 bases spanning the gap. The CDR3 is 18 amino acids. In nucleotides, the CDR3 is TGTGCCAGCAGTCCACACGGTGCGGGGGCCAGCTCCTACAATGAGCAGTTCTTC. Amino acids: CASSPHGAGASSYNEQFF.

The chain links TRBV7-9 to TRBJ2-7, with D hard to call. CDR3 length: 14 amino acids. The V end was cut by 5 bases, the J end by 3 bases, with 14 bases between. The germline V gene has CDR1 SEHNR and CDR2 FQNEAQ (reference sequence). The CDR3 DNA sequence: TGTGCCAGCAGCGCCCAAGGTGGGTTCTACGAGCAGTACTTC. As protein: CASSAQGGFYEQYF.

The chain carries TRBV12-3 or TRBV12-4 and TRBJ2-3; TRBD1 matches at 8 bases. The V and J ends lost 5 bases and 4 bases, in that order; junction bases with no gene match: 14. This CDR3 is built from 17 residues. CDR3 sequence (DNA): TGTGCCAGCAGTCACACGAGGACAGGGTGGGGAGCAGATACGCAGTATTTT. Its translation: CASSHTRTGWGADTQYF.

The chain is built from TRBV7-9 and TRBJ2-3; 11 bases are shared with TRBD2. The V gene end was trimmed by 5 bases and the J gene end by 7 bases; junction bases not matched to a gene: 5. CDR3 length: 14 residues. CDR1 is SEHNR, CDR2 FQNEAQ, per germline (reference sequence). For the CDR3, the DNA is TGTGCCAGCAGCCCTGGGACTAGCGGATATACGCAGTATTTT. This translates into CASSPGTSGYTQYF.

This clonotype was counted between two and nine times. The chain employs TRBV4-2 and TRBJ2-7; 7 bases map to TRBD1. Germline CDR1 and CDR2: LGHNA and YNFKEQ. The length of the CDR3 is 13 residues. Trimming took 7 bases from V and 0 from J; bases not matched to a gene: 3. CDR3 region: CASTGQNSYEQYF. CDR3 DNA: TGTGCCAGCACGGGACAGAACTCCTACGAGCAGTACTTC.

The chain employs TRBV20-1 and TRBJ2-2; D is perhaps TRBD1 (6 bases). The CDR3 totals 13 residues. With 0 bases removed from V and 7 bases from J, the gap between germline ends came to 9 bases. CDR1 DFQATT and CDR2 SNEGSKA come from the germline V gene (reference sequence). The CDR3 sequence: CSARDRGRGELFF. For the CDR3, the DNA is TGCAGTGCTAGAGACAGGGGTCGCGGGGAGCTGTTTTTT.

This clonotype was recorded at least ten times. The rearrangement links TRBV27 to TRBJ2-7, with a tentative D call TRBD1 (6 bases). Trimming removed 5 bases from V and 0 bases from J, with 11 bases in between. The CDR3 spans 14 residues. From germline, CDR1 is MNHEY and CDR2 SMNVEV (reference sequence). CDR3 bases: TGTGCCAGCAGTCGACAGGCGAGCTCCTACGAGCAGTACTTC. It codes for CASSRQASSYEQYF.

This clonotype was seen many times. The rearrangement uses TRBV27 and TRBJ2-3; 7 bases are shared with TRBD1. The germline gives CDR1 MNHEY, CDR2 SMNVEV (reference sequence). J lost 3 bases, V lost 3 bases, and 6 bases had no gene match. CDR3 length: 15 amino acids. The CDR3 sequence: CASSLRGPGTDTQYF. CDR3 bases: TGTGCCAGCAGTTTGAGGGGGCCAGGTACAGATACGCAGTATTTT.

The rearrangement links TRBV7-9 to TRBJ2-5; D possibly corresponds to TRBD1 (6 bases). The CDR3 runs 14 residues. V lost 5 bases, J lost 0 bases, and 10 bases lay in between. The V gene's germline CDR1 is SEHNR and CDR2 FQNEAQ (reference sequence). The CDR3 is CASSQDRYQETQYF. Written as DNA, the CDR3 is TGTGCCAGCAGCCAAGACAGGTACCAAGAGACCCAGTACTTC.

This clonotype occurred a few times. The chain uses TRBV6-5 and TRBJ2-7; TRBD1 aligns across 8 bases. V shed 0 bases, J shed 8 bases, and the junction held 12 bases outside the gene matches. CDR3 length equals 16 residues. Germline V gene sequence: CDR1 MNHEY, CDR2 SVGAGI. CDR3 sequence reads: CASSYSAIDRGVQQYF. The CDR3 bases are TGTGCCAGCAGTTACTCGGCCATCGACAGGGGAGTCCAGCAGTACTTC.

A word on this clonotype: An end of the junction differs from the germline gene, which may be a read error. The chain combines TRBV15 with TRBJ2-2, with 7 bases lining up with TRBD2. Germline assignment: CDR1 LNHNV and CDR2 YYDKDF (reference sequence). The CDR3 spans 16 residues. The DNA for the CDR3 is TGTGTCACCAGCAGACTACGGGACTACCCCACCGGGGAGCTGTTTTTT. This codes for CVTSRLRDYPTGELFF.

The V call is TRBV12-3 or TRBV12-4, the J call TRBJ2-6; D is perhaps TRBD1 or TRBD2 (5 bases each). The CDR3 runs 17 residues. V shed 0 bases and J shed 0 bases, with 9 bases lying between them. As DNA, the CDR3 is TGTGCCAGCAGTTTAGCGCTGGGGGACTCTGGGGCCAACGTCCTGACTTTC. Protein: CASSLALGDSGANVLTF.

In DNA, the CDR3 is TGTGCCAGCAGCTTAGAGCTGGGTTCCGGGGGCCAAGAGACCCAGTACTTC. Translated: CASSLELGSGGQETQYF. J is TRBJ2-5 and V is TRBV7-9, with D perhaps matching TRBD2 (6 bases). The CDR3 is 17 amino acids. V was cut by 1 base and J by 1 base, with 16 bases left in between. Germline CDR1 SEHNR, CDR2 FQNEAQ (reference sequence).

This clonotype was recorded at least ten times. The chain combines TRBV4-3 with TRBJ1-2; D remains unclear. The germline V gene has CDR1 LGHNA and CDR2 YSLEER. V gave up 0 bases and J gave up 4 bases, with 12 bases separating them. CDR3 length equals 15 residues. CDR3 DNA: TGCGCCAGCAGCCAAGACTCTGGGATTCGCTATGGCTACACCTTC. It codes for CASSQDSGIRYGYTF.

With regard to this clonotype: A much larger clone differs by one base, so this may be a read error. The J gene is TRBJ2-2, the V gene TRBV2; no clear D gene. Germline V gives CDR1 SNHLY, CDR2 FYNNEI. The CDR3 loop spans 13 amino acids. V was pared by 8 bases and J by 1 base, with 8 bases between. CDR3 sequence: CASGLVNTGELFF. CDR3 bases: TGTGCCAGCGGCTTGGTGAACACCGGGGAGCTGTTTTTT.

This clonotype was seen a handful of times. The chain links TRBV2 to TRBJ2-7, with D hard to call. V was cut by 3 bases and J by 2 bases, with 5 bases left in between. Germline V gene lookup returns CDR1 SNHLY and CDR2 FYNNEI. The CDR3 spans 12 residues. The CDR3 nucleotides are TGTGCCAGCAGTGAGGGGACCTACGAGCAGTACTTC. Its translation: CASSEGTYEQYF.

This rearrangement joins TRBV29-1 to TRBJ2-5; tentative D call: TRBD1 (5 bases). The CDR3 extends over 19 amino acids. Germline V lookup: CDR1 SQVTM, CDR2 ANQGSEA. The V gene lost 4 bases and the J gene lost 1 base, with 28 bases spanning the gap. This chain's CDR3 is CSVVGFKFFLGRIQETQYF. CDR3 sequence (DNA): TGCAGCGTTGTTGGGTTCAAGTTTTTTTTGGGGCGTATCCAAGAGACCCAGTACTTC.

This clonotype was counted between two and nine times. The chain combines TRBV7-9 with TRBJ2-7; 8 bases match TRBD1. Germline-derived CDR1 and CDR2 are SEHNR and FQNEAQ (reference sequence). Trimming removed 2 bases from V and 2 bases from J; junction bases left unmatched: 5. The CDR3 length is 15 residues. The CDR3 region is CASSLFGQGPYEQYF. The CDR3 bases are TGTGCCAGCAGCTTATTCGGACAGGGTCCCTACGAGCAGTACTTC.

The CDR3 protein is CASSHRYPGQGYEQYF. In DNA, the CDR3 is TGCGCCAGCAGCCACCGATACCCGGGACAGGGTTACGAGCAGTACTTC. The gene calls are TRBV4-3 and TRBJ2-7, with 9 bases fitting TRBD1. The CDR3 contains 16 residues. Germline lookup yields CDR1 LGHNA and CDR2 YSLEER. V lost 3 bases, J lost 4 bases, and 10 bases stayed unmatched.

This clonotype has a count of ten or more. This rearrangement joins TRBV28 to TRBJ2-1; TRBD2 aligns across 9 bases. This CDR3 contains 15 residues. Germline assignment: CDR1 MDHEN and CDR2 SYDVKM. The J segment lost 9 bases and the V segment lost 2 bases, leaving 8 bases of the junction unmatched. As DNA, the CDR3 is TGTGCCAGCAGTTTACCCCGCGGGAGGGCCCGTGAGCAGTTCTTC. Protein sequence: CASSLPRGRAREQFF.

This clonotype was counted ten times or more. The chain links TRBV5-5 to TRBJ2-1, with D perhaps matching TRBD1 (5 bases). The V end was cut by 5 bases, the J end by 4 bases, with 10 bases between. Germline-derived CDR1 and CDR2 are SGHKS and YYEKEE (reference sequence). The CDR3 consists of 13 residues. CDR3 nucleotides: TGTGCCAGCAGAGGGGCACTATACAATGAGCAGTTCTTC. It translates to CASRGALYNEQFF. Together with reference TRBV5-5 and TRBJ2-1, the CDR3 gives the full variable domain: DAGVTQSPTHLIKTRGQQVTLRCSPISGHKSVSWYQQVLGQGPQFIFQYYEKEERGRGNFPDRFSARQFPNYSSELNVNALLLGDSALYLCASRGALYNEQFFGPGTRLTVL.

In this sample, this clonotype turned up many times. The chain carries TRBV6-5 and TRBJ1-6, with D perhaps TRBD1 (6 bases). Germline V CDR1 and CDR2: MNHEY, SVGAGI. There are 14 residues in the CDR3. V lost 2 bases and J 8 bases, leaving 10 bases between the germline ends. The CDR3 DNA is TGTGCCAGCAGTTACGGGGGCTTGGATTCACCCCTCCACTTT. It encodes CASSYGGLDSPLHF.

There are many counts of this clonotype. This chain uses TRBV7-2 with TRBJ2-3; D is unresolved. The germline V and J ends were trimmed by 1 base and 4 bases, with 6 bases remaining between them. CDR1 and CDR2 (germline): SGHTA, FQGNSA. The CDR3 spans 13 residues. Here the CDR3 reads CASSLVPSDTQYF. CDR3 sequence (DNA): TGTGCCAGCAGCTTAGTCCCCTCAGATACGCAGTATTTT.

The rearrangement joins TRBV29-1 to TRBJ2-7; 8 bases map to TRBD1. Germline trimming cut 7 bases from V and 6 bases from J; bases unmatched to any gene: 8. The CDR3 is made up of 12 amino acids. CDR1 and CDR2 (germline): SQVTM, ANQGSEA. The CDR3 sequence is CSAQGQESEQYF. In DNA, the CDR3 is TGCAGCGCCCAGGGACAGGAAAGCGAGCAGTACTTC.

This clonotype was seen at least ten times. This chain links TRBV5-1 with TRBJ2-5; D unresolved. Germline CDR1 reads SGHRS; CDR2 reads YFSETQ. This CDR3 is built from 15 residues. V lost 0 bases and J 3 bases, leaving 12 bases between the germline ends. CDR3 residues: CASSLESPSKETQYF. CDR3 sequence (DNA): TGCGCCAGCAGCTTGGAGTCACCTTCTAAAGAGACCCAGTACTTC.

This clonotype was detected a few times. The rearrangement uses TRBV12-3 or TRBV12-4 and TRBJ2-3; D is undetermined. The CDR3 runs to 15 residues. V lost 1 base, J lost 1 base, and 9 bases lay in between. The CDR3 nucleotides read TGTGCCAGCAGTTTAGTTCTGGGTCGCACAGATACGCAGTATTTT. This translates into CASSLVLGRTDTQYF.

This clonotype was seen repeatedly, ten times or more. The chain joins TRBV20-1 to TRBJ1-4; D unresolved. CDR1 DFQATT and CDR2 SNEGSKA come from the germline V gene (reference sequence). Trimming took off 6 bases at V and 6 bases at J, with 8 bases between the two ends. The CDR3 sequence is 11 residues long. CDR3 DNA sequence: TGCAGTGCCGACCTGGATGAAAAACTGTTTTTT. Encoded protein: CSADLDEKLFF.

The V call is TRBV7-9, the J call TRBJ2-3; TRBD1 is a possible D gene (5 bases). The length of the CDR3 is 16 residues. Trimming removed 1 base from V and 3 bases from J, with 14 bases in between. CDR1 is SEHNR, CDR2 FQNEAQ, per germline (reference sequence). The CDR3: CASSLGFGRETDTQYF. CDR3 bases: TGTGCCAGCAGCTTAGGGTTCGGCAGGGAAACAGATACGCAGTATTTT.